This T cell receptor beta chain was documented in a study of vaccination and CD4 T cells after COVID-19. The wider study: Post-COVID draws followed diagnosis by a median around 97 days (range 35 to 161). Taking of post-vaccine samples occurred a median around 70 days after dose two (range 14 to 241). Overlapping peptides of the spike proteins of SARS-CoV-2, HCoV-NL63, HCoV-OC43 and HCoV-229E were used for cell stimulation.

Regarding this clonotype: Its matching antigen is unknown.

Sequencing of the DNA from cultured CD4+ T cells was carried out with the Oncomine TCR Beta short-read assay. Genomic DNA extraction was carried out from cultured CD4+ T cells. TCRdb used MiXCR to reprocess the PCR reads, holding one entry per CDR3 protein. The table lists fewer than 15,000 distinct CDR3 sequences, 76% of them singletons, with around 26% in the top ten. Germline CDR1 is SGHNT and CDR2 is YYREEE (reference sequence). V shed 4 bases and J shed 0 bases, with 16 bases lying between them. The CDR3 is 16 residues long. The treatment denotes: approximately nine-day PBMC culture with coronavirus spike peptide pools or control peptides (ViraFEST assay).

The chain recombines TRBV5-4 with TRBJ1-2; D is ambiguous. The source material was CD4+ T cells from blood, cultured in vitro. The clonotype originates from a human donor who had recovered from COVID-19. The DNA for the CDR3 is TGTGCCAGCAGCCTACCCAGGCCCGGGGCTAACTATGGCTACACCTTC. This gives the protein CASSLPRPGANYGYTF.